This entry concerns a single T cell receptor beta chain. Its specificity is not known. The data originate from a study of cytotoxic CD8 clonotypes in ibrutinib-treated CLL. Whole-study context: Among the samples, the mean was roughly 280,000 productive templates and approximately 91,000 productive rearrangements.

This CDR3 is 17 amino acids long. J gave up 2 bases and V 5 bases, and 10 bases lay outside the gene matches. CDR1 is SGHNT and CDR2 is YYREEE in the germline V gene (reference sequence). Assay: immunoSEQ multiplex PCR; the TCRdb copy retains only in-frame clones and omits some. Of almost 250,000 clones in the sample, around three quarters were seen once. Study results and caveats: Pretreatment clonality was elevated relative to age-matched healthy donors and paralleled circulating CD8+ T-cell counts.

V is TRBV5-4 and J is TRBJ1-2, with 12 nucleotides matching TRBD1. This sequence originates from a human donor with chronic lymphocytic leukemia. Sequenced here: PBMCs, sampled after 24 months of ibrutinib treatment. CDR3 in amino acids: CASRSGTGGDRNYGYTF. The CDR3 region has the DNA TGTGCCAGCAGGTCCGGGACAGGGGGCGATAGGAACTATGGCTACACCTTC.